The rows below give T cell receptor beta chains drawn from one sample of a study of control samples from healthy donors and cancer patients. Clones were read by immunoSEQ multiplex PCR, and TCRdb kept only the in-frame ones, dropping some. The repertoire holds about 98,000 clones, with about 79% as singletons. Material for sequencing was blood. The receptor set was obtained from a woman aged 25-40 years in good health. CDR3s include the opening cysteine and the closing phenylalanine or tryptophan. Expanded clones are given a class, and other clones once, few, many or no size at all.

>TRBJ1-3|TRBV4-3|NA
CASSQVLWDSGNTIYF
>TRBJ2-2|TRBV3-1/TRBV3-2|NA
CASSQGYTGELFF
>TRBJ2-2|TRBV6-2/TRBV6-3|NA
CASSFSAGELFF
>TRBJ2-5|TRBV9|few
CASSVTGTQPQETQYF
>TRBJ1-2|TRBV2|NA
CASSETWESLKGYTF
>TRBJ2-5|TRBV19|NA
CASSMGRQGWRQYF
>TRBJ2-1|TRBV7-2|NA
CASKPPDSYNEQFF
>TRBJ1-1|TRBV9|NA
CASSVEAGGLTEAFF
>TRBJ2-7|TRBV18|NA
CASSPETGQGSYF
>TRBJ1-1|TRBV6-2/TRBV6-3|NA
CASSYGVGGTGYLANTEAFF
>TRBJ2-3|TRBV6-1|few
CASSGASGGAYTDTQYF
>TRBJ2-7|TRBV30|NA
CASEGQGAWQYF
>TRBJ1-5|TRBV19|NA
CASTPGRTGGNQPQHF
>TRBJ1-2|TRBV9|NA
CASSAGQNSNYGYTF
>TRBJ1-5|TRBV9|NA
CASSPEGGSGNQPQHF
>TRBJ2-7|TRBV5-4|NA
CASSPFPRTSDYEQYF
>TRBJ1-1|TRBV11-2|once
CASSLDIPAGMVF
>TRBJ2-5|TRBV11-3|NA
CASSLGTAGGKETQYF